This T cell receptor beta chain was captured in a study of OX40 agonist ivuxolimab in advanced cancers. Data came from immunoSEQ multiplex PCR; TCRdb stores just in-frame clones and leaves some out. The data contain under 100,000 clones, 75% to 90% of them singletons. This clone appeared once. CDR3 length equals 16 residues. CDR1 and CDR2 from the germline V gene are MDHEN and SYDVKM. Germline trimming cut 5 bases from V and 2 bases from J; bases unmatched to any gene: 9. The clonotype originates from an adult with an advanced solid tumor such as melanoma, head and neck, liver or kidney cancer. Sample: CD4+ or CD8+ T cells sorted from blood, taken in a trial of the OX40 agonist ivuxolimab. V is TRBV28 and J is TRBJ2-7; 10 bases match TRBD2. The CDR3 here is CASSVLRTSGAYEQYF. CDR3 nucleotides: TGTGCCAGCAGTGTGCTTCGGACTAGCGGTGCCTACGAGCAGTACTTC. Complete variable domain (other parts from reference TRBV28 and TRBJ2-7): DVKVTQSSRYLVKRTGEKVFLECVQDMDHENMFWYRQDPGLGLRLIYFSYDVKMKEKGDIPEGYSVSREKKERFSLILESASTNQTSMYLCASSVLRTSGAYEQYFGPGTRLTVT.